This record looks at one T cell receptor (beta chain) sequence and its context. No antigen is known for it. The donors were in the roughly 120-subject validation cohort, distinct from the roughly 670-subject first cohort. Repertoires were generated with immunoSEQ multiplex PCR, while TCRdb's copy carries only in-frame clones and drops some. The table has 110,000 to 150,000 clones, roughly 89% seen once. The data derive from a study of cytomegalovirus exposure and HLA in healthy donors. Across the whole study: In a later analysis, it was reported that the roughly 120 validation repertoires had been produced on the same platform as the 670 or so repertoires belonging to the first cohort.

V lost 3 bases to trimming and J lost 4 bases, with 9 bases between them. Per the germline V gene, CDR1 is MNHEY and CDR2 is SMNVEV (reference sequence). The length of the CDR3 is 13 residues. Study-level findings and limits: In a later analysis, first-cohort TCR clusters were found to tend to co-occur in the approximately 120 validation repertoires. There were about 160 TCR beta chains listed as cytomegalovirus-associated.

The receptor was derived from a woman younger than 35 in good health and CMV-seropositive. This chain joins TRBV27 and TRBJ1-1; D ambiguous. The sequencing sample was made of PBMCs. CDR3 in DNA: TGTGCCAGCAGTTTCGCGACTGCCACTGAAGCTTTCTTT. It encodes CASSFATATEAFF.